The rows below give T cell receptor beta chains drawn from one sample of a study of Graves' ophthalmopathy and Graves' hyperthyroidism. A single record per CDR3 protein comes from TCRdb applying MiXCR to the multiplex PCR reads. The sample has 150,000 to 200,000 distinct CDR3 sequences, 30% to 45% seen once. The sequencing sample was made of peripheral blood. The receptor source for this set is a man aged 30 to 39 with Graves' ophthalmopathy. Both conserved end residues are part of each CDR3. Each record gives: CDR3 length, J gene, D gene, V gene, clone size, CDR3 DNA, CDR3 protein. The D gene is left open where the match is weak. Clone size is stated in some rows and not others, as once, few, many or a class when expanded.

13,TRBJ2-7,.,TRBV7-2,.,TGTGCCAGCAGCCAAACCCCCCTTGACGAGCAGTACTTC,CASSQTPLDEQYF
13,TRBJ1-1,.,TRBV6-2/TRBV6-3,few,TGTGCCAGCCATAAGGCAGGTTATACGCCAGCTTTCTTT,CASHKAGYTPAFF
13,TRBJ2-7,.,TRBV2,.,TGTGCCAGCAGCTACACTCGGATCTACGAGCAGTACTTC,CASSYTRIYEQYF
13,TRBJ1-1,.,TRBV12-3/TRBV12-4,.,TGTGCCAGCAGCACCCTTATGAACACTGAAGCTTTCTTT,CASSTLMNTEAFF
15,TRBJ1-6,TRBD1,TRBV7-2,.,TGTGCCAGCAGCCTTACGGCAGGGGGGAATTCACCCCTCCACTTT,CASSLTAGGNSPLHF
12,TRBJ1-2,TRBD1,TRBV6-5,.,TGTGCCAGCAGTTACGCAGGGGGCGGGGACACCTTC,CASSYAGGGDTF
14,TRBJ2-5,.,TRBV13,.,TGTGCCAGCAGCTTATTCGGAAGGCAAGAGACCCAGTACTTC,CASSLFGRQETQYF
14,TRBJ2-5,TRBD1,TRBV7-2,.,TGTGCCAGCGGGATAGGGACAGATCAAGAGACCCAGTACTTC,CASGIGTDQETQYF
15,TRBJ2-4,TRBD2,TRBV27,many,TGTGCCAGCCGTACAATAGCGGGAGGGAGGAACATTCAGTACTTC,CASRTIAGGRNIQYF
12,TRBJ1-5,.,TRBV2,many,TGTGCCAGCTCTGGGGGATTTCAGCCCCAGCATTTT,CASSGGFQPQHF
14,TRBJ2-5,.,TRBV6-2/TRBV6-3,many,TGTGCCAGCAGGAGAGGGGGCGGGGGAGAGACCCAGTACTTC,CASRRGGGGETQYF
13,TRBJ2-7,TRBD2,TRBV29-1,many,TGCAGCGTGGGACTAGCGGGAGTCGGCGAGCAGTACTTC,CSVGLAGVGEQYF
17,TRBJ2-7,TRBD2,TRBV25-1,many,TGTGCCAGCAGTGAATACTCGGGTAGCGGGAGTTTTTACGAGCAGTACTTC,CASSEYSGSGSFYEQYF
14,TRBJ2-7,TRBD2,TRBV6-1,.,TGTGCCAGCGTATCTAGCGGGGTGACCTACGAGCAGTACTTC,CASVSSGVTYEQYF
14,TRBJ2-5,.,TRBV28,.,TGTGCCAGCAGGTCATCCGGGCTCCAAGAGACCCAGTACTTC,CASRSSGLQETQYF
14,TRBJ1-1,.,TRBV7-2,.,TGTGCCAGCAGCGTAGAACAGGTGAACACTGAAGCTTTCTTT,CASSVEQVNTEAFF
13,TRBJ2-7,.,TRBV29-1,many,TGCAGCGCCGCCTCCGGCGCATCCTACGAGCAGTACTTC,CSAASGASYEQYF
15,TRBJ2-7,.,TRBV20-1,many,TGCAGTGCTAGCCGACTAGAAAGTAATTCCTACGAGCAGTACTTC,CSASRLESNSYEQYF
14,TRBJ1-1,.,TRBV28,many,TGTGCCAGCAGTTTAGCGGGCCGAAGCACTGAAGCTTTCTTT,CASSLAGRSTEAFF
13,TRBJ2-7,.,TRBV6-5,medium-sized,TGTGCCAGCAGGTGGTCTGTCGGGCCCGAGCAGTACTTC,CASRWSVGPEQYF
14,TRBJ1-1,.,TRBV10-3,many,TGTGCCATCAGGGCAGACCTTTTCGGCACTGAAGCTTTCTTT,CAIRADLFGTEAFF
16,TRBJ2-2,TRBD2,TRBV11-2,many,TGTGCCAGCAGCTCAGGGACTAGCAGGAACACCGGGGAGCTGTTTTTT,CASSSGTSRNTGELFF
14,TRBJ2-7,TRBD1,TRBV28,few,TGTGCCAGCAGTTCTACAGGGGGACTCTACGAGCAGTACTTC,CASSSTGGLYEQYF
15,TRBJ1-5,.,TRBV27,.,TGTGCCAGCAGTTTCAACGCGGATAGCAATCAGCCCCAGCATTTT,CASSFNADSNQPQHF
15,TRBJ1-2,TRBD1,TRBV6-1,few,TGTGCCAGCAGCGCACGACTCCGGGACAGATATGGCTACACCTTC,CASSARLRDRYGYTF
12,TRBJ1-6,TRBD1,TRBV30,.,TGTGCCTGGAAACGACAGGGATCACCCCTCCACTTT,CAWKRQGSPLHF
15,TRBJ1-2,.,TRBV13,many,TGTGCCAGCAGCTCCACGTGGGGGCCGGCCTATGGCTACACCTTC,CASSSTWGPAYGYTF
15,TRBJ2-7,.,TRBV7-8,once,TGTGCCAGCAGCTTACCCGGATCCAACTCCTACGAGCAGTACTTC,CASSLPGSNSYEQYF
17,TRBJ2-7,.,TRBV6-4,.,TGTGCCAGCAGTGACATAGAGACCGGGTTAAGACCCTACGAGCAGTACTTC,CASSDIETGLRPYEQYF
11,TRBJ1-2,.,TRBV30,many,TGTGCCTGGAGTGGTCCCGGGGGCTACACCTTC,CAWSGPGGYTF
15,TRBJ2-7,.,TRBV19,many,TGTGCCAGTAGTATTGACTCCTCCAACCTCTACGAGCAGTACTTC,CASSIDSSNLYEQYF
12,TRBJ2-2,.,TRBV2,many,TGTGCCGGCCCCGGGAACACCGGGGGGCTGTTTTTT,CAGPGNTGGLFF
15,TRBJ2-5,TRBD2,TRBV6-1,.,TGTGCCAGCAGACACATTGCGGGAGTAGGGGAGACCCAGTACTTC,CASRHIAGVGETQYF
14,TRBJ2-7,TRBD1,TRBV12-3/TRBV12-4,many,TGTGCCAGCAGCGCCGAGACAGGGCCCTACGAGCAGTACTTC,CASSAETGPYEQYF
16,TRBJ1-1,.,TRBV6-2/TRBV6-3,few,TGTGCCAGCAGTTATTCCCTGGGCAGGAGTGGGACTGAAGCTTTCTTT,CASSYSLGRSGTEAFF
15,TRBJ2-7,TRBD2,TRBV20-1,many,TGCAGTGCTAGATCCTTAGCGGGAGTGACCTACGAGCAGTACTTC,CSARSLAGVTYEQYF
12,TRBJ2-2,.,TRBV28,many,TGTGCCAGCAGTTTATGGGCCGGGGAGCTGTTTTTT,CASSLWAGELFF
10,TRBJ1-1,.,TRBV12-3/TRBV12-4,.,TGTGCCAGCAGTTTTCGTCGGGAGGAATTT,CASSFRREEF
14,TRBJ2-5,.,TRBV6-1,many,TGTGCCAGCAGTGAAGCGCCCTACGGGGAGACCCAGTACTTC,CASSEAPYGETQYF
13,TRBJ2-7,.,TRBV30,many,TGTGCCTGGAAGGAGGGGGCGAGGTACGAGCAGTACTTC,CAWKEGARYEQYF
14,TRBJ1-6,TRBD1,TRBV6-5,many,TGTGCCAGCAGTCAGGGACAGCAAAATTCACCCCTCCACTTT,CASSQGQQNSPLHF
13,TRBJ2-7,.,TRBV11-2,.,TGTGCCACCAAGGTGGGTCGTTCCTACGAGCAGTACTTC,CATKVGRSYEQYF
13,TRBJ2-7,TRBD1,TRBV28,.,TGTGCCAGCAGTTCCAGGACAGGTTGGGGGCAGTACTTC,CASSSRTGWGQYF
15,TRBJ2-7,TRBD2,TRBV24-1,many,TGTGCCACCAGTGATCCCCCCAGCGGGAGCTACGAGCAGTACTTC,CATSDPPSGSYEQYF
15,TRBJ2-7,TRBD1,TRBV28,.,TGTGCCAGCAGGGGTGCGGGACAGGGCCTCTACGAGCAGTACTTC,CASRGAGQGLYEQYF
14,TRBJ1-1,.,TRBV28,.,TGTGCCAGCAGTTTCTACAGGCGGGGAACTGAAGCTTTCTTT,CASSFYRRGTEAFF
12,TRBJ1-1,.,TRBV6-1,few,TGTGCCAGCATAACTAGACCCTCCTTAGCTTTCTTT,CASITRPSLAFF
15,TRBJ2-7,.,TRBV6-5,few,TGTGCCAGCAGTTACTCGATGGGGGGCGCCTACGAGCAGTACTTC,CASSYSMGGAYEQYF
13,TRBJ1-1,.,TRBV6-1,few,TGTGCCAGCAGACCATCACTGAACACTGAAGCTTTCTTT,CASRPSLNTEAFF
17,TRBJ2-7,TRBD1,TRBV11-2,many,TGTGCCAGCAGCCCACCAGAAGGGACAGGGGCTTTCTACGAGCAGTACTTC,CASSPPEGTGAFYEQYF
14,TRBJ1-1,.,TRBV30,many,TGTGCCTGGAGGGGTTGGACAGCGATCACTGAAGCTTTCTTT,CAWRGWTAITEAFF
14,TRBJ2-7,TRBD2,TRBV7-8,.,TGTGCCAGCAGCTCTAGCGGGAGAGGCTACGAGCAGTACTTC,CASSSSGRGYEQYF
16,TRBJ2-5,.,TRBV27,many,TGTGCCAGCAGTTTATCGTTGGCGGTAGACCAAGAGACCCAGTACTTC,CASSLSLAVDQETQYF